This T cell receptor beta chain originates from a study of human versus mouse CDR3 diversity and MHC coevolution. About the study: immunoSEQ was reported to reach one in 200,000 T cells sensitivity.

The germline V and J ends were trimmed by 4 bases and 5 bases, with 15 bases remaining between them. The CDR3 covers 13 residues. CDR1 GTSNPN and CDR2 SVGIG come from the germline V gene (reference sequence). Sequencing was performed with immunoSEQ multiplex PCR; in TCRdb, only in-frame clones are kept and a portion is missing. The profile covers fewer than 80,000 clones, with 85% to 95% appearing a single time and roughly 0.16% taken by the ten largest. Sample: naive CD4+ T cells from blood. Subset described: CD45RO-negative CD62L-positive naive CD4 T cells. The TCR sequence derives from a person between 25 and 75 years old in good health. The chain employs TRBV30 and TRBJ2-7; D is perhaps TRBD1 (6 bases). The CDR3 region has the DNA TGTGCCTGGAACCGACAGGTTTTAGACGAGCAGTACTTC. It is translated as CAWNRQVLDEQYF.